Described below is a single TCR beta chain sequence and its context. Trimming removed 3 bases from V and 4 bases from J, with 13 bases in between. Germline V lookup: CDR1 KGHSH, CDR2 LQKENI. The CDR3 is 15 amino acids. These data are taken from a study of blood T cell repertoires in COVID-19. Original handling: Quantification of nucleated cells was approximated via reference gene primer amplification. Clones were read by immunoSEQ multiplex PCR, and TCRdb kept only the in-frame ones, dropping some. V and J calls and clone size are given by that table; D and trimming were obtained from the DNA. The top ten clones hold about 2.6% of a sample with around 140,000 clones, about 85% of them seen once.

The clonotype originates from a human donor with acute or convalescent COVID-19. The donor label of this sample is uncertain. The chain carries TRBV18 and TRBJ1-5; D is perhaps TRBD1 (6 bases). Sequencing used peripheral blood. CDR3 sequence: CASSPTGRENQPQHF. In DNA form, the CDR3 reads TGTGCCAGCTCACCTACAGGGCGGGAGAATCAGCCCCAGCATTTT.